A single T cell receptor beta chain is shown here with its context. This specimen comes from a study of shared clonotypes between healthy human individuals. Data came from immunoSEQ multiplex PCR; TCRdb stores just in-frame clones and leaves some out. The data hold 700,000 or so clones, with 72% observed a single time. Germline V lookup: CDR1 KGHSH, CDR2 LQKENI. The CDR3 is made up of 13 amino acids. Losses at the gene ends were 4 bases for V and 4 bases for J; bases not matched to a gene: 4. The sequenced sample consisted of memory CD4+ T cells sorted from blood. Specified subset: CD45RA-negative fraction. The V call is TRBV18, the J call TRBJ2-7; 7 bases fit TRBD1. This receptor was taken from a woman in her twenties or thirties in good health. This CDR3 is CASSLTTGYEQYF. CDR3 coding DNA: TGTGCCAGCTCACTTACGACAGGGTACGAGCAGTACTTC.